Listed here are 29 T cell receptor beta chains from one sample, sequenced in a study of shared clonotypes between healthy human individuals. The assay was immunoSEQ multiplex PCR, and TCRdb's table has in-frame clones only and misses some. The repertoire includes about 1.5 million clones, roughly 96% of them detected once, and approximately 1.1% sits in the top ten. Sequencing was carried out using naive CD4+ T cells sorted from blood. Subset: CD45RA+ positively selected. The receptors stem from a man aged 25 to 40 in good health.

Comments on this clone: The same CDR3 can be traced to other DNA sequences in this sample. The chain carries TRBV28 and TRBJ2-7, with 9 bases fitting TRBD1. Trimming removed 3 bases from V and 4 bases from J; junction bases left unmatched: 4. The germline gives CDR1 MDHEN, CDR2 SYDVKM. The CDR3 length is 14 residues. The CDR3 here is CASSLVGQGYEQYF. The CDR3 bases are TGTGCCAGCAGTTTGGTCGGACAGGGGTACGAGCAGTACTTC.

J is TRBJ2-3 and V is TRBV2; no clear D gene. CDR1 SNHLY and CDR2 FYNNEI come from the germline V gene. The CDR3 is made up of 13 amino acids. Deletions cut 3 bases from V and 2 bases from J, with 6 bases between. Here the CDR3 DNA reads TGTGCCAGCAGTGATGGTGTCACAGATACGCAGTATTTT. The encoded protein is CASSDGVTDTQYF.

The chain has TRBV5-8 and TRBJ2-7; TRBD1 aligns across 7 bases. V trimming: 3 bases; J trimming: 3 bases; junction bases outside the gene matches: 12. Germline V gene data show CDR1 as SGHTS and CDR2 as YDEGEE. This CDR3 is built from 16 residues. CDR3 DNA: TGTGCCAGCAGCTCGTCCCGGGACAGCCTTTTCTACGAGCAGTACTTC. Protein product: CASSSSRDSLFYEQYF.

The gene calls are TRBV20-1 and TRBJ2-3; 8 bases map to TRBD2. Germline assignment: CDR1 DFQATT and CDR2 SNEGSKA (reference sequence). This CDR3 region has 11 residues. The CDR3 bases are TGCAGCGGCCGGGAGGGGGATACGCAGTATTTT. Its protein product is CSGREGDTQYF.

This clone has a single count. The chain uses TRBV9 and TRBJ2-2, with D possibly being TRBD1 (5 bases). Germline V CDR1 and CDR2: SGDLS, YYNGEE. With 0 bases removed from V and 5 bases from J, the gap between germline ends came to 20 bases. The CDR3 is 18 residues long. The CDR3 DNA is TGTGCCAGCAGCGTAGCTCGAGTCAGGGTTAAGGAGACCGGGGAGCTGTTTTTT. As protein: CASSVARVRVKETGELFF.

The chain recombines TRBV19 with TRBJ2-5, with TRBD2 matching 7 bases. The junction had 7 bases not matched to a gene; V was cut back by 0 bases and J by 9 bases. The CDR3 runs 14 residues. Germline CDR1 LNHDA, CDR2 SQIVND (reference sequence). CDR3: CASSIDLGTKAQYF. CDR3 coding DNA: TGTGCCAGTAGTATAGATCTGGGGACTAAAGCCCAGTACTTC. The whole variable domain, filled in from reference TRBV19 and TRBJ2-5, reads DGGITQSPKYLFRKEGQNVTLSCEQNLNHDAMYWYRQDPGQGLRLIYYSQIVNDFQKGDIAEGYSVSREKKESFPLTVTSAQKNPTAFYLCASSIDLGTKAQYFGPGTRLLVL.

V usage is TRBV6-1 and J usage is TRBJ2-3, with D hard to call. V lost 3 bases and J 2 bases, leaving 9 bases between the germline ends. The germline CDR1 and CDR2 sequences are MNHNS and SASEGT. CDR3 size: 14 residues. For the CDR3, the DNA is TGTGCCAGCAGTGACCGGCCAGACACAGATACGCAGTATTTT. Translation gives CASSDRPDTDTQYF.

The chain couples TRBV29-1 to TRBJ1-2, with D possibly being TRBD1 (5 bases). Germline lookup yields CDR1 SQVTM and CDR2 ANQGSEA. Trimming shortened V by 4 bases and J by 8 bases, and 11 bases separated the two germline ends. This CDR3 has 11 residues. CDR3 nucleotides: TGCAGCGTTGCTTGGCAGGGAGGCTACACCTTC. This codes for CSVAWQGGYTF.

This chain's CDR3 is CASSPLAGGDEQYF. The CDR3 DNA follows: TGTGCCAGCAGCCCCCTAGCGGGAGGGGACGAGCAGTACTTC. The chain combines TRBV7-6 with TRBJ2-7; TRBD2 matches 12 bases. Germline V gene lookup returns CDR1 SGHVS and CDR2 FNYEAQ. With V trimmed by 5 bases and J by 5 bases, 4 bases remained unmatched. This CDR3 spans 14 amino acids.

This clone was observed a single time. The chain is built from TRBV11-2 and TRBJ2-1, with 7 bases fitting TRBD2. There are 16 residues in the CDR3. After removal of 6 bases from V and 6 bases from J, the junction contained 14 bases not matched to a gene. CDR1 SGHAT and CDR2 FQNNGV come from the germline V gene. This CDR3 reads CASSGGDPQFFNEQFF. CDR3 DNA sequence: TGTGCCAGCAGTGGGGGGGACCCACAATTTTTCAATGAGCAGTTCTTC. Based on the CDR3 plus reference TRBV11-2 and TRBJ2-1, the full variable domain is EAGVAQSPRYKIIEKRQSVAFWCNPISGHATLYWYQQILGQGPKLLIQFQNNGVVDDSQLPKDRFSAERLKGVDSTLKIQPAKLEDSAVYLCASSGGDPQFFNEQFFGPGTRLTVL.

This sequence joins TRBV7-3 and TRBJ2-2, with 11 bases identical to TRBD1. Germline CDR1 and CDR2: SGHTA and FQGTGA. The ends lost 5 bases at V and 6 bases at J; junction bases unmatched: 2. The CDR3 length is 14 residues. In DNA form, the CDR3 reads TGTGCCAGCAGCGAGGGACAGGGGGCCGGGGAGCTGTTTTTT. This codes for CASSEGQGAGELFF.

J is TRBJ2-7 and V is TRBV5-6; TRBD2 might be the D (6 bases). Trimming shortened V by 7 bases and J by 3 bases, and 14 bases separated the two germline ends. CDR1 and CDR2 from the germline V gene are SGHDT and YYEEEE. The CDR3 length is 13 residues. CDR3: CASWRDRIYEQYF. DNA for the CDR3: TGTGCCAGCTGGAGGGACCGAATCTACGAGCAGTACTTC.

The rearrangement links TRBV28 to TRBJ2-7; TRBD1 might be the D (5 bases). With 4 bases removed from V and 5 bases from J, the gap between germline ends came to 21 bases. The CDR3 has 16 amino acids. From germline, CDR1 is MDHEN and CDR2 SYDVKM. CDR3 bases: TGTGCCAGCAGTTCGCTAAAGGGGCTAGTGATCCACGAGCAGTACTTC. It encodes CASSSLKGLVIHEQYF.

The chain carries TRBV11-2 and TRBJ1-1, with 9 bases fitting TRBD1. The CDR3 extends over 16 amino acids. CDR1 SGHAT and CDR2 FQNNGV come from the germline V gene. J was trimmed by 3 bases and V by 5 bases; bases with no gene match: 10. The CDR3, as DNA: TGTGCCAGCAGCCAAATACTCACAGGGGGCGACACTGAAGCTTTCTTT. Translation: CASSQILTGGDTEAFF.

As regards this clone: The same CDR3 also results from other DNA sequences found in this sample. V is TRBV15 and J is TRBJ1-5; 9 nucleotides agree with TRBD1. Germline loops: CDR1 LNHNV, CDR2 YYDKDF (reference sequence). Trimming cost V 3 bases and J 6 bases; bases outside gene matches: 3. The CDR3 consists of 14 residues. CDR3 nucleotide sequence: TGTGCCACCAGCAGGGACAGGGGAAGTCAGCCCCAGCATTTT. Translating gives CATSRDRGSQPQHF.

The V call is TRBV6-5, the J call TRBJ2-1, with TRBD2 identical over 10 bases. V shed 6 bases, J shed 10 bases, and the junction held 12 bases outside the gene matches. Germline values: CDR1 MNHEY, CDR2 SVGAGI. The CDR3 extends over 15 amino acids. The CDR3 coding sequence is TGTGCCAGCAGGGTCAGCGGGAGGGAAGAGGAGGAGCAGTTCTTC. Translation gives CASRVSGREEEEQFF.

The chain couples TRBV9 to TRBJ2-7; TRBD1 might be the D (5 bases). The germline V gene has CDR1 SGDLS and CDR2 YYNGEE. V was trimmed by 0 bases and J by 1 base, leaving 14 bases between them. The length of the CDR3 is 16 residues. The chain's CDR3 is CASSVDPGLRSYEQYF. The DNA of the CDR3 is TGTGCCAGCAGCGTAGATCCAGGGTTGAGGTCCTACGAGCAGTACTTC.

Of note for this clone: Other DNA sequences in this sample translate to the same CDR3. CDR3 sequence: CASSARTGSGELFF. CDR3 DNA: TGTGCCAGCAGTGCGAGAACAGGCTCCGGGGAGCTGTTTTTT. The V and J genes are TRBV2 and TRBJ2-2, with a tentative D call TRBD1 (5 bases). Trimming pared 4 bases from V and 6 bases from J, leaving 12 bases between. The CDR3 covers 14 residues. The germline CDR1 and CDR2 sequences are SNHLY and FYNNEI.

The chain combines TRBV5-4 with TRBJ2-6, with D possibly being TRBD1 (5 bases). Germline CDR1 and CDR2: SGHNT and YYREEE (reference sequence). V lost 5 bases to trimming and J lost 0 bases, with 9 bases between them. This CDR3 region has 15 residues. CDR3 protein: CASSSDSSGANVLTF. The DNA for the CDR3 is TGTGCCAGCAGTTCAGACAGCTCTGGGGCCAACGTCCTGACTTTC.

The chain employs TRBV7-8 and TRBJ1-2, with no clear D. The V and J ends lost 5 bases and 7 bases respectively, with 14 bases between them. CDR3 length equals 13 residues. Germline V gives CDR1 SGHVS, CDR2 FQNEAQ. The DNA of the CDR3 is TGTGCCAGCAGCCTTAGACCCGATAGTGGCTACACCTTC. Translated, it gives CASSLRPDSGYTF.

This sequence joins TRBV7-2 and TRBJ2-2; 8 positions agree with TRBD2. The germline CDR1 and CDR2 sequences are SGHTA and FQGNSA. This CDR3 has 16 residues. Unmatched junction bases numbered 12, after V lost 5 bases and J lost 7 bases. The CDR3: CASSISGTPDVGELFF. Written as DNA, the CDR3 is TGTGCCAGCAGCATTAGCGGGACCCCCGACGTCGGGGAGCTGTTTTTT.

The V gene is TRBV5-1, the J gene TRBJ2-1; D remains unclear. The CDR3 runs 15 residues. Germline V gene sequence: CDR1 SGHRS, CDR2 YFSETQ. The V end was cut by 4 bases, the J end by 0 bases, with 11 bases between. The CDR3 here is CASSRPRVSYNEQFF. CDR3 nucleotide sequence: TGCGCCAGCAGCCGCCCCCGGGTCTCCTACAATGAGCAGTTCTTC. The full variable domain, in which reference TRBV5-1 and TRBJ2-1 provide the parts outside the CDR3, is KAGVTQTPRYLIKTRGQQVTLSCSPISGHRSVSWYQQTPGQGLQFLFEYFSETQRNKGNFPGRFSGRQFSNSRSEMNVSTLELGDSALYLCASSRPRVSYNEQFFGPGTRLTVL.

The chain is built from TRBV2 and TRBJ1-5, with D uncertain. Trimming took 4 bases from V and 8 from J, leaving 12 bases between them. CDR3 size: 13 residues. Germline CDR1 and CDR2: SNHLY and FYNNEI. CDR3 nucleotides: TGTGCCAGCAGTGGTAGGGTGGTTGAGCCCCAGCATTTT. Its protein is CASSGRVVEPQHF.

The chain carries TRBV29-1 and TRBJ2-3; unclear D gene. Germline V gives CDR1 SQVTM, CDR2 ANQGSEA. V was pared by 5 bases and J by 3 bases, with 15 bases between. This CDR3 has 14 residues. The CDR3 sequence is CSVQVGVITDTQYF. CDR3 DNA: TGCAGCGTTCAGGTTGGCGTGATTACAGATACGCAGTATTTT.

The chain has TRBV19 and TRBJ1-2, with D unresolved. The V and J ends lost 3 bases and 7 bases respectively, with 12 bases between them. Germline CDR1 and CDR2: LNHDA and SQIVND (reference sequence). The CDR3 has 13 residues. The CDR3 loop is CASSIFQVSGYTF. CDR3 coding DNA: TGTGCCAGTAGTATTTTCCAGGTTTCTGGCTACACCTTC. Full variable domain (rest looked up from reference TRBV19 and TRBJ1-2): DGGITQSPKYLFRKEGQNVTLSCEQNLNHDAMYWYRQDPGQGLRLIYYSQIVNDFQKGDIAEGYSVSREKKESFPLTVTSAQKNPTAFYLCASSIFQVSGYTFGSGTRLTVV.

CDR3 coding DNA: TGTGCCAGCAGCTGGACTAGCGGGAACACAGATACGCAGTATTTT. Protein sequence: CASSWTSGNTDTQYF. V usage is TRBV5-4 and J usage is TRBJ2-3; 12 positions agree with TRBD2. CDR1 is SGHNT and CDR2 is YYREEE in the germline V gene (reference sequence). After removal of 3 bases from V and 2 bases from J, the junction contained 1 base not matched to a gene. The CDR3 spans 15 residues.

This chain uses TRBV5-4 with TRBJ1-2; tentatively, D is TRBD1 (5 bases). Trimming left V 4 bases short and J 6 bases short, with 22 bases between. The CDR3 runs to 16 residues. The germline CDR1 and CDR2 sequences are SGHNT and YYREEE (reference sequence). The CDR3 loop is CASSQEGTLIGDGYTF. As DNA, the CDR3 is TGTGCCAGCAGCCAAGAGGGGACTCTTATAGGGGATGGCTACACCTTC.

The rearrangement uses TRBV29-1 and TRBJ2-1; D could derive from TRBD1 or TRBD2 (7 bases each). The germline V gene encodes CDR1 SQVTM and CDR2 ANQGSEA. CDR3 length: 16 residues. Trimming removed 7 bases at V and 4 bases at J, with 23 bases between. CDR3 DNA: TGCAGCGCAAAATGGGGGGGACAGTCGGATTACAATGAGCAGTTCTTC. As protein: CSAKWGGQSDYNEQFF.

This clone was counted a single time. The chain is built from TRBV21-1 and TRBJ2-7; the D call in the table, TRBD1, was not verified against the DNA. TRBV21-1 is designated a pseudogene. This CDR3 has 18 residues. CDR3 residues: CASSKDRGQGASSYEQYF. CDR3 nucleotides: TGTGCCAGCAGCAAAGATCGTGGACAGGGAGCCAGCTCCTACGAGCAGTACTTC.